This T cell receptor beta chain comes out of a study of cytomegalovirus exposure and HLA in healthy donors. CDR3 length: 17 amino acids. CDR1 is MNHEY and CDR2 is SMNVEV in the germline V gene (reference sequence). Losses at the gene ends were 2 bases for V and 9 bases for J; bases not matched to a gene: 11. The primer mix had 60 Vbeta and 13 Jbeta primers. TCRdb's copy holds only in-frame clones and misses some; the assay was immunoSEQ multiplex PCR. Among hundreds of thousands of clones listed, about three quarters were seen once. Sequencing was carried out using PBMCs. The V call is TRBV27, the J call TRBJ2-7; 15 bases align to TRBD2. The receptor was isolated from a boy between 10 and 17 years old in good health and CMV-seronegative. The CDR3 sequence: CASSLTGLAGGIPSQYF. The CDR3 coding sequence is TGTGCCAGCAGTTTAACGGGACTAGCGGGAGGTATACCTTCGCAGTACTTC.